One TCR beta chain is described in this entry. The source of the sample is a study of shared clonotypes between healthy human individuals. Study as a whole: Each donor had three CD4 naive, three CD4 memory, two CD8 naive and one CD8 memory plate.

This CDR3 has 12 residues. The germline V and J ends were trimmed by 7 bases and 7 bases, with 13 bases remaining between them. CDR1 is MDHEN, CDR2 SYDVKM, per germline. Generated by immunoSEQ multiplex PCR, the TCRdb table keeps only in-frame clones and is missing some. Of roughly 300,000 clones in the sample, less than 75% were seen once. Source material: memory CD4+ T cells sorted from blood. Specified subset: CD45RA-negative fraction. This chain connects TRBV28 to TRBJ1-1; D is unresolved. The sequence was obtained from a man aged 25 to 40 in good health. As DNA, the CDR3 is TGTGCCAGCAATCGAGGCAGCCTTGAAGCTTTCTTT. Translation: CASNRGSLEAFF.